This record concerns one T cell receptor beta chain sequence. The source of the sample is a study of blood T cell repertoires in COVID-19. Original handling: Amplification of reference gene primers was used by the study to estimate nucleated cell counts. Sequenced by immunoSEQ multiplex PCR; TCRdb stores in-frame clones only, minus some. D and trimming come from the DNA, and the V and J calls and clone size come from that table. The table has some 200,000 clones, approximately 80% seen once. Germline V lookup: CDR1 LNHDA, CDR2 SQIVND (reference sequence). This CDR3 is built from 17 residues. The junction had 11 bases not matched to a gene; V was cut back by 1 base and J by 6 bases.

The sequenced sample was peripheral blood. This TCR was sampled from a woman aged 55-70 years who had recovered from COVID-19. This chain uses TRBV19 with TRBJ1-1, with TRBD1 identical over 10 bases. DNA of the CDR3: TGTGCCAGTAGTATAGGCCCCGGGACAGGGGTGGACGCTGAAGCTTTCTTT. Translating gives CASSIGPGTGVDAEAFF.